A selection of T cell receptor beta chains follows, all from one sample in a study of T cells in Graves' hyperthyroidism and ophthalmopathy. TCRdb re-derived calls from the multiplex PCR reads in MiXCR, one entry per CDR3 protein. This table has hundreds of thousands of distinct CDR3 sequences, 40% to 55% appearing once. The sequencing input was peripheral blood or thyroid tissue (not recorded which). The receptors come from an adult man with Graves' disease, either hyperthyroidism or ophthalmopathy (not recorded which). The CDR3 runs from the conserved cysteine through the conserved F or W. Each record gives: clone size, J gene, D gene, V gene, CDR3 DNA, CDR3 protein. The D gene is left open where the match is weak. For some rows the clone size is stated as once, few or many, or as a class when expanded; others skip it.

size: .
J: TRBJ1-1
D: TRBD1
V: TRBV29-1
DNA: TGCAGCTTAATCGGCCGTGGGACAGGGGTCACTGAAGCTTTCTTT
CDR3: CSLIGRGTGVTEAFF

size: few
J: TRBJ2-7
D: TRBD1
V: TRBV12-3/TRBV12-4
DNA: TGTGCCAGCAGTTTAGTGACAGGGGTCTACGAGCAGTACTTC
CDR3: CASSLVTGVYEQYF

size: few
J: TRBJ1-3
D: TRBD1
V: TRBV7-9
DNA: TGTGCCAGCAGCTTGACAGGGGCTGCCGGAAACACCATATATTTT
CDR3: CASSLTGAAGNTIYF

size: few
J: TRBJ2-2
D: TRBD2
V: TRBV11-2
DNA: TGTGCCAGCAGCATCACTAGCGGGAGCGGGCTCGGGGAGCTGTTTTTT
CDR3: CASSITSGSGLGELFF

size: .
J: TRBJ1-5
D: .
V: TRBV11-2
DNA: TGTGCCAGCAGTTTCGTGGGAAGCAATCAGCCCCAGCATTTT
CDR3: CASSFVGSNQPQHF

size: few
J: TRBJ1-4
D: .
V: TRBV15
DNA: TGTGCCACCAGCAGTGAATTCACAGCGGATAATGAAAAACTGTTTTTT
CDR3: CATSSEFTADNEKLFF

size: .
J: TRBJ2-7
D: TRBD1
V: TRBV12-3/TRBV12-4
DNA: TGTGCCAGCAGCTCCCAATCAGGGGGCTACGAGCAGTACTTC
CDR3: CASSSQSGGYEQYF

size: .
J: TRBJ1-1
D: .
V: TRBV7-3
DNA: TGTGCCAGCAGCCCTGATATCGGCAGGGACACTGAAGCTTTCTTT
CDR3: CASSPDIGRDTEAFF

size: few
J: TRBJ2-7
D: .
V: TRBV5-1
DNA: TGCGCCAGCAGCCGGGACGGACCTTACGAGCAGTACTTC
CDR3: CASSRDGPYEQYF

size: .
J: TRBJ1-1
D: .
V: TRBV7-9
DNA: TGTGCCAGCAGTTCCCCGGGCGTGGGGTTGAACACTGAAGCTTTCTTT
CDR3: CASSSPGVGLNTEAFF

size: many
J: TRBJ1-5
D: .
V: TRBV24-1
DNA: TGTGCCACCGCCCAGGGACGTGACAATCAGCCCCAGCATTTT
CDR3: CATAQGRDNQPQHF

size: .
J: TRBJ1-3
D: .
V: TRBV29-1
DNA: TGCAGCGTTGGTAGGGCGGGCAGCTCTGGAAACACCATATATTTT
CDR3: CSVGRAGSSGNTIYF

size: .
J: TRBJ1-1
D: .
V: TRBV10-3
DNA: TGTGCCATCACGGATGTGAACACTGAAGCTTTCTTT
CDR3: CAITDVNTEAFF

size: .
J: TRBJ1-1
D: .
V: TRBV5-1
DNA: TGCGCCAGCAGCTTGGCTACGACGGGGACTGAAGCTTTCTTT
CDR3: CASSLATTGTEAFF

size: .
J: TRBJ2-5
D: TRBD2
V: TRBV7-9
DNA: TGTGCCAGCAGCTTAATCGGGACTACGGGGGAGACCCAGTACTTC
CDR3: CASSLIGTTGETQYF